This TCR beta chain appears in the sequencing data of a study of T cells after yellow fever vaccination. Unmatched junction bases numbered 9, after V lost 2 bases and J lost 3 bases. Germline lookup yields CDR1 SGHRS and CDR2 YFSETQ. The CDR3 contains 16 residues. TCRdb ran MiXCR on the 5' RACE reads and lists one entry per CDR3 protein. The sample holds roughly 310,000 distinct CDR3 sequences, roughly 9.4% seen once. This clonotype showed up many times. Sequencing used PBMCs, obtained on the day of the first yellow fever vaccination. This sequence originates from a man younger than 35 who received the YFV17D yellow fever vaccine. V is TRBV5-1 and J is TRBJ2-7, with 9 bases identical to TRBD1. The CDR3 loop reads CASSFEQGAVIYEQYF. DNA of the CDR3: TGCGCCAGCAGCTTCGAACAGGGGGCAGTTATCTACGAGCAGTACTTC.